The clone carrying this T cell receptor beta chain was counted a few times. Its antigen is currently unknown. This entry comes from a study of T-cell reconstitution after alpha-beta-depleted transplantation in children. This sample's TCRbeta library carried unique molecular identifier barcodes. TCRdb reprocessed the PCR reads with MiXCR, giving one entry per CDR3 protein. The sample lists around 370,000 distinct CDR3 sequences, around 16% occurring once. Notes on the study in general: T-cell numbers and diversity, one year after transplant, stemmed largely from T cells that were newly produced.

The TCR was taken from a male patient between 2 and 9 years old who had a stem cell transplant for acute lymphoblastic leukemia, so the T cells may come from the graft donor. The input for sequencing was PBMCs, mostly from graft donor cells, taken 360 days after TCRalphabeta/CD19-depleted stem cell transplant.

The CDR3 reads CASRGQSQNTEAFF. The CDR3 region has the DNA TGTGCCAGCAGGGGACAGTCCCAGAACACTGAAGCTTTCTTT. The chain joins TRBV6-2 or TRBV6-3 to TRBJ1-1; 7 bases fit TRBD1. This CDR3 has 14 residues. V lost 6 bases to trimming and J lost 1 base; unmatched junction nucleotides: 5. Germline CDR1 MNHEY, CDR2 SVGEGT.